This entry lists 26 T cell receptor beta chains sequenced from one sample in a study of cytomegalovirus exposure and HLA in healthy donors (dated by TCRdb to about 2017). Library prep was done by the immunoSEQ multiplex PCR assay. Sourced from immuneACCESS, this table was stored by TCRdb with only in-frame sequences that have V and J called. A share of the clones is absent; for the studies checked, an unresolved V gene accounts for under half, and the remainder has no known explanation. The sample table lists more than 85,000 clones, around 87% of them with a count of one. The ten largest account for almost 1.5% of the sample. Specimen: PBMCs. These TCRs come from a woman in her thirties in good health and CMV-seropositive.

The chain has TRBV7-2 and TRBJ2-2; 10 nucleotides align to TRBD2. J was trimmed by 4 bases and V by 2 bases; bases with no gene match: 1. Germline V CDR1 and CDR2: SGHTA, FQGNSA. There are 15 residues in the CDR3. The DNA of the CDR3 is TGTGCCAGCAGCTTACTAGCGGGGGCCACCGGGGAGCTGTTTTTT. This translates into CASSLLAGATGELFF.

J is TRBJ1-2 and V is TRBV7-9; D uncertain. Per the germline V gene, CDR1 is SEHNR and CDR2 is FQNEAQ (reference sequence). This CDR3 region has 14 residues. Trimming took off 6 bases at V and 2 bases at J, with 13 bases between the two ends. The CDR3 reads CASSPPSVNYGYTF. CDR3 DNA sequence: TGTGCCAGCAGTCCTCCCTCAGTAAACTATGGCTACACCTTC.

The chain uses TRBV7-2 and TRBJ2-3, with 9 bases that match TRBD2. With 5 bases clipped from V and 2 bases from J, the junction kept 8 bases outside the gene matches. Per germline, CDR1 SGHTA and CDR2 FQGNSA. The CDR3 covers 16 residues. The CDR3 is CASSNQAGGSTDTQYF. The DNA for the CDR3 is TGTGCCAGCAGCAACCAAGCGGGGGGCTCCACAGATACGCAGTATTTT. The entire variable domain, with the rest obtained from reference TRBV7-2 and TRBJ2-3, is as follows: GAGVSQSPSNKVTEKGKDVELRCDPISGHTALYWYRQSLGQGLEFLIYFQGNSAPDKSGLPSDRFSAERTGGSVSTLTIQRTQQEDSAVYLCASSNQAGGSTDTQYFGPGTRLTVL.

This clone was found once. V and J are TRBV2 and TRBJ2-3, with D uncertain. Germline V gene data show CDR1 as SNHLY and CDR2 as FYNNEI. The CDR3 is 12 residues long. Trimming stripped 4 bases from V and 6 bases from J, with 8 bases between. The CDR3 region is CASSVTVDTQYF. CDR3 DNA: TGTGCCAGCAGTGTGACTGTCGATACGCAGTATTTT.

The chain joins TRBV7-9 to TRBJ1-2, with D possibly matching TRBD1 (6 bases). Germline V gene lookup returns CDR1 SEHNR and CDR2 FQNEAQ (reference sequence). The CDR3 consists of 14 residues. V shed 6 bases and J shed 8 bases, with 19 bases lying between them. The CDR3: CASRPRDNQRGYTF. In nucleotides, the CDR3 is TGTGCCAGCAGGCCCCGGGACAATCAACGGGGCTACACCTTC.

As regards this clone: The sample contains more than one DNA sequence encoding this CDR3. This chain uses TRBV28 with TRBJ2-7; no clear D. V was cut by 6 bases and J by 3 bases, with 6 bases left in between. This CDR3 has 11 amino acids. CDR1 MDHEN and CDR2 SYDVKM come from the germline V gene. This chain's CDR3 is CASSSYYEQYF. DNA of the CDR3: TGTGCCAGCAGCTCCTACTACGAGCAGTACTTC.

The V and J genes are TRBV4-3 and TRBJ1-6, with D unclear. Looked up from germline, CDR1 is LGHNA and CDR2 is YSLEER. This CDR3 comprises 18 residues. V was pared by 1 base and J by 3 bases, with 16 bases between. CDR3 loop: CASSQVVSEFFYNSPLHF. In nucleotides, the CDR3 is TGCGCCAGCAGCCAAGTCGTGTCGGAGTTCTTCTATAATTCACCCCTCCACTTT.

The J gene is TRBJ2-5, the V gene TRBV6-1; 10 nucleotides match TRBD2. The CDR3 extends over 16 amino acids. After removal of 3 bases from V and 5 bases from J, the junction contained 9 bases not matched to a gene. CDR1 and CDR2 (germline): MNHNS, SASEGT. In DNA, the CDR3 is TGTGCCAGCAGTGAGCTAGCGGGAGACGGTAGGGAGACCCAGTACTTC. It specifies CASSELAGDGRETQYF.

As DNA, the CDR3 is TGTGCCAGCAGCTTAGGGAACTTAGCGCCACCCTCCTACGAGCAGTACTTC. Translated, it gives CASSLGNLAPPSYEQYF. The chain uses TRBV11-1 and TRBJ2-7, with D perhaps TRBD2 (5 bases). The V and J ends lost 1 base and 0 bases respectively, with 16 bases between them. This CDR3 contains 17 residues. CDR1 is SGHAT, CDR2 FQDESV, per germline (reference sequence).

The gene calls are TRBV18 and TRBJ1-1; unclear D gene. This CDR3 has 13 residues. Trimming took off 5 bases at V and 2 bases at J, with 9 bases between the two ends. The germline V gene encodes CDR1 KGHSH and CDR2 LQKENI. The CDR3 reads CASSKDTNTEAFF. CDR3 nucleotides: TGTGCCAGCTCAAAAGACACCAACACTGAAGCTTTCTTT.

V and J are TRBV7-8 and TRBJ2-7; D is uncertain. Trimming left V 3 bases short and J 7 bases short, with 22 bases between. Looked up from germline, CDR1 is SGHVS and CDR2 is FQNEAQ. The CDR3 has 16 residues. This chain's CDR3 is CASSLRRSTLYIEQYF. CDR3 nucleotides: TGTGCCAGCAGCTTGAGAAGAAGTACGTTATATATTGAGCAGTACTTC.

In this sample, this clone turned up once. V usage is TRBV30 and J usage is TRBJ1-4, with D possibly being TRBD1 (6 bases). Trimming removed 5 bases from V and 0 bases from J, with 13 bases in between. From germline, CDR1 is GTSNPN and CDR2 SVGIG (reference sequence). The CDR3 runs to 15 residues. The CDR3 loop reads CAWEPDRTTNEKLFF. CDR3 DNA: TGTGCCTGGGAACCAGACAGGACAACTAATGAAAAACTGTTTTTT.

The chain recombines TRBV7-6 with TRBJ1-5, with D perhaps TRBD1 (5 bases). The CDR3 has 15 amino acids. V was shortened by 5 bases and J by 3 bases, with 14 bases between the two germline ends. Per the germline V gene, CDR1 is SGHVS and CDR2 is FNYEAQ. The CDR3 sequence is CASSKNGGVNQPQHF. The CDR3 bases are TGTGCCAGCAGCAAAAACGGAGGGGTCAATCAGCCCCAGCATTTT.

Written as DNA, the CDR3 is TGTGCCAGCAGCCTAACTAGCGGGAGCCCAGATACGCAGTATTTT. This gives the protein CASSLTSGSPDTQYF. The rearrangement links TRBV13 to TRBJ2-3, with 11 bases fitting TRBD2. Germline V gives CDR1 PRHDT, CDR2 FYEKMQ (reference sequence). The CDR3 is 15 residues long. The trim removed 5 bases at V and 4 bases at J, leaving 5 bases unmatched.

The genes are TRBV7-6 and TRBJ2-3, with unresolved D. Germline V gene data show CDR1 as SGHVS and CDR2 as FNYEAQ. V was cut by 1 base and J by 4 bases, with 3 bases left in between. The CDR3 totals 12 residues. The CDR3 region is CASSLVSDTQYF. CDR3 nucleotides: TGTGCCAGCAGCTTAGTCTCAGATACGCAGTATTTT.

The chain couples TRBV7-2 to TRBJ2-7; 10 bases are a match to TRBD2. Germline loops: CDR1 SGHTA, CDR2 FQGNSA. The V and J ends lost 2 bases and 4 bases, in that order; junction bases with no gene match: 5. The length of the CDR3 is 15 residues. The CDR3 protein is CASSLRASGGYEQYF. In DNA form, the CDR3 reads TGTGCCAGCAGCTTACGGGCTAGCGGGGGATACGAGCAGTACTTC. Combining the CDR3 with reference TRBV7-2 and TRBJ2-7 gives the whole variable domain GAGVSQSPSNKVTEKGKDVELRCDPISGHTALYWYRQSLGQGLEFLIYFQGNSAPDKSGLPSDRFSAERTGGSVSTLTIQRTQQEDSAVYLCASSLRASGGYEQYFGPGTRLTVT.

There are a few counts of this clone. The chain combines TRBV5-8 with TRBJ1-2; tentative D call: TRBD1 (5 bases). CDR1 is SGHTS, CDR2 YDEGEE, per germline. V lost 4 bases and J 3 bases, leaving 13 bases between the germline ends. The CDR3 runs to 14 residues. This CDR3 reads CASSRGLTDYGYTF. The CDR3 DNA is TGTGCCAGCAGCCGGGGACTGACCGACTATGGCTACACCTTC.

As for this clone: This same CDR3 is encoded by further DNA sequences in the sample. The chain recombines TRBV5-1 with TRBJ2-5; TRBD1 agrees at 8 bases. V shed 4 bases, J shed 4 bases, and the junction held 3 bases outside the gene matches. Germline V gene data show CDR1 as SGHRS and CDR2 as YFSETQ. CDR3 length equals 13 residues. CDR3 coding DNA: TGCGCCAGCAGCCTAGGACAGGGAGAGACCCAGTACTTC. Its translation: CASSLGQGETQYF.

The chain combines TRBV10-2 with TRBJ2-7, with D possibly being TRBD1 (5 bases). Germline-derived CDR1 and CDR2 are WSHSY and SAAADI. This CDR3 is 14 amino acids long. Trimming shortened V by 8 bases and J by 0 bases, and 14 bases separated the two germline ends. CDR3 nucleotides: TGCGCCAGCCTTGATGGGGCGAGCTCCTACGAGCAGTACTTC. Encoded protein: CASLDGASSYEQYF.

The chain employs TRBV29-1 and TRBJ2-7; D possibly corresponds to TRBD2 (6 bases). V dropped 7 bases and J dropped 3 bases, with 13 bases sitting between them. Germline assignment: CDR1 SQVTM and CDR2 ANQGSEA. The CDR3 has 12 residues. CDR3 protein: CSAGGTYYEQYF. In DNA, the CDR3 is TGCAGCGCCGGGGGAACTTACTACGAGCAGTACTTC.

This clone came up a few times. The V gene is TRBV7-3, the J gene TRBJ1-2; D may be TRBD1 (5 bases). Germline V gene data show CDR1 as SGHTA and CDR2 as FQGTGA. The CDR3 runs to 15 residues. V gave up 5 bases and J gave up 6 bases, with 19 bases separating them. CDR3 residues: CASSLRAGEVDGYTF. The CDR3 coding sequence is TGTGCCAGCAGCCTCAGGGCCGGGGAGGTTGATGGCTACACCTTC.

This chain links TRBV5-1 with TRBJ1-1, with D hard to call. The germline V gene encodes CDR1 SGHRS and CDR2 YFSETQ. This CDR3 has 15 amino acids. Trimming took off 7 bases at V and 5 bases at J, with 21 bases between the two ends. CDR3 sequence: CASYAWEGSGTEAFF. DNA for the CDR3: TGCGCCAGCTACGCCTGGGAGGGTTCGGGAACTGAAGCTTTCTTT.

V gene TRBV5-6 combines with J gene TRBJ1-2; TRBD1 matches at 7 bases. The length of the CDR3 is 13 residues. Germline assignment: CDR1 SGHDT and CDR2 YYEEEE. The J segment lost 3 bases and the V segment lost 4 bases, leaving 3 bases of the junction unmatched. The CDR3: CASSVDRYYGYTF. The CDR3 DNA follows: TGTGCCAGCAGCGTGGACAGGTACTATGGCTACACCTTC.

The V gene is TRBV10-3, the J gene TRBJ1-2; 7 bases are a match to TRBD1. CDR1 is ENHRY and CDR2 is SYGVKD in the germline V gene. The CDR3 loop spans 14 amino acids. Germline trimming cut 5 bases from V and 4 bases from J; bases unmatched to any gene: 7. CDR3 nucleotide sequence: TGTGCCATCAGTCAACAGGGGCAGCCCTATGGCTACACCTTC. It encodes CAISQQGQPYGYTF.

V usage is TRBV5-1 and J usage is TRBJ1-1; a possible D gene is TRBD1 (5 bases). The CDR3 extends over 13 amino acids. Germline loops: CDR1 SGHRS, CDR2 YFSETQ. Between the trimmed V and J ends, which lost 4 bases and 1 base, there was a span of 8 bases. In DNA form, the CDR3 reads TGCGCCAGCAGCCTCACAGGGAACACTGAAGCTTTCTTT. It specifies CASSLTGNTEAFF.

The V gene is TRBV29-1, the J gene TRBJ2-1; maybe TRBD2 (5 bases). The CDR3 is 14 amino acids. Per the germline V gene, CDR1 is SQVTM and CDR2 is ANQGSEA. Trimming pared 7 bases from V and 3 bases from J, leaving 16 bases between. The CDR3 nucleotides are TGCAGCGCCCTTGCCTCGGGGAGCTACAATGAGCAGTTCTTC. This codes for CSALASGSYNEQFF.